Detailed here is one TCR beta chain. At the DNA level, this CDR3 is encoded by other sequences in the same sample as well. Libraries were prepared by immunoSEQ multiplex PCR; TCRdb keeps only in-frame clonotypes and omits some of them. The repertoire includes 310,000 or so clones, around 88% of them detected once, and about 1.9% sits in the top ten. These data originate in a study of blood T cell repertoires in COVID-19. As for the study in general: T cells, B-cell-depleted T cells, or PBMCs provided the cDNA or gDNA that served as material.

The CDR3 is made up of 14 amino acids. Germline V gene lookup returns CDR1 MDHEN and CDR2 SYDVKM. Between the trimmed V and J ends, which lost 2 bases and 4 bases, there was a span of 9 bases. This TCR was recovered from a woman aged 25 to 39 who had recovered from COVID-19. The rearrangement uses TRBV28 and TRBJ2-1; D is unresolved. The sample comprised peripheral blood. CDR3 nucleotide sequence: TGTGCCAGCAGTTTACGAGGATCTTACAATGAGCAGTTCTTC. Protein product: CASSLRGSYNEQFF.